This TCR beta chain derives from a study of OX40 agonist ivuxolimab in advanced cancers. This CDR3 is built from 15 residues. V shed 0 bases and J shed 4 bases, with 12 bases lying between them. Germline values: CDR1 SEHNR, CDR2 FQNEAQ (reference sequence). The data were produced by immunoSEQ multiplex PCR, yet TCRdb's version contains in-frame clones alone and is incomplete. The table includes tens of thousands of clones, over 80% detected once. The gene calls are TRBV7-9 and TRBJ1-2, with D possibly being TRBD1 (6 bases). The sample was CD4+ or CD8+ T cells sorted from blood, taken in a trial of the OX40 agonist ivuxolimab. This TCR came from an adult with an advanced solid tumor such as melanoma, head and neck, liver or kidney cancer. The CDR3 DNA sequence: TGTGCCAGCAGCTTAGCGGACAGTCGAGCCTATGGCTACACCTTC. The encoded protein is CASSLADSRAYGYTF.